This section outlines one T cell receptor (beta chain) sequence together with its context. Profiled with immunoSEQ multiplex PCR; TCRdb holds only in-frame clones, not every one. The repertoire holds thousands of clones, with about 94% as singletons. V trimming: 3 bases; J trimming: 3 bases; junction bases outside the gene matches: 6. Germline CDR1 reads SGHRS; CDR2 reads YFSETQ. There are 15 residues in the CDR3. The sorted regulatory T cells were CD4+, CD25-high and CD127-low, with genomic DNA sequenced. The data derive from a study of regulatory and conventional T cells in RAG deficiency. This sample also belongs to another study, concerning regulatory T cells. From that study: Amplification used 52 TRBV primers and 13 TRBJ primers.

The sequence derives from a human donor in good health. This chain links TRBV5-1 with TRBJ2-3, with TRBD2 matching over 8 bases. The sequencing input was CD127- CD25+ CD4+ Tregs sorted from blood. CDR3 nucleotides: TGCGCCAGCAGCTCTCACGGGGGGGTTACAGATACGCAGTATTTT. Residues: CASSSHGGVTDTQYF.